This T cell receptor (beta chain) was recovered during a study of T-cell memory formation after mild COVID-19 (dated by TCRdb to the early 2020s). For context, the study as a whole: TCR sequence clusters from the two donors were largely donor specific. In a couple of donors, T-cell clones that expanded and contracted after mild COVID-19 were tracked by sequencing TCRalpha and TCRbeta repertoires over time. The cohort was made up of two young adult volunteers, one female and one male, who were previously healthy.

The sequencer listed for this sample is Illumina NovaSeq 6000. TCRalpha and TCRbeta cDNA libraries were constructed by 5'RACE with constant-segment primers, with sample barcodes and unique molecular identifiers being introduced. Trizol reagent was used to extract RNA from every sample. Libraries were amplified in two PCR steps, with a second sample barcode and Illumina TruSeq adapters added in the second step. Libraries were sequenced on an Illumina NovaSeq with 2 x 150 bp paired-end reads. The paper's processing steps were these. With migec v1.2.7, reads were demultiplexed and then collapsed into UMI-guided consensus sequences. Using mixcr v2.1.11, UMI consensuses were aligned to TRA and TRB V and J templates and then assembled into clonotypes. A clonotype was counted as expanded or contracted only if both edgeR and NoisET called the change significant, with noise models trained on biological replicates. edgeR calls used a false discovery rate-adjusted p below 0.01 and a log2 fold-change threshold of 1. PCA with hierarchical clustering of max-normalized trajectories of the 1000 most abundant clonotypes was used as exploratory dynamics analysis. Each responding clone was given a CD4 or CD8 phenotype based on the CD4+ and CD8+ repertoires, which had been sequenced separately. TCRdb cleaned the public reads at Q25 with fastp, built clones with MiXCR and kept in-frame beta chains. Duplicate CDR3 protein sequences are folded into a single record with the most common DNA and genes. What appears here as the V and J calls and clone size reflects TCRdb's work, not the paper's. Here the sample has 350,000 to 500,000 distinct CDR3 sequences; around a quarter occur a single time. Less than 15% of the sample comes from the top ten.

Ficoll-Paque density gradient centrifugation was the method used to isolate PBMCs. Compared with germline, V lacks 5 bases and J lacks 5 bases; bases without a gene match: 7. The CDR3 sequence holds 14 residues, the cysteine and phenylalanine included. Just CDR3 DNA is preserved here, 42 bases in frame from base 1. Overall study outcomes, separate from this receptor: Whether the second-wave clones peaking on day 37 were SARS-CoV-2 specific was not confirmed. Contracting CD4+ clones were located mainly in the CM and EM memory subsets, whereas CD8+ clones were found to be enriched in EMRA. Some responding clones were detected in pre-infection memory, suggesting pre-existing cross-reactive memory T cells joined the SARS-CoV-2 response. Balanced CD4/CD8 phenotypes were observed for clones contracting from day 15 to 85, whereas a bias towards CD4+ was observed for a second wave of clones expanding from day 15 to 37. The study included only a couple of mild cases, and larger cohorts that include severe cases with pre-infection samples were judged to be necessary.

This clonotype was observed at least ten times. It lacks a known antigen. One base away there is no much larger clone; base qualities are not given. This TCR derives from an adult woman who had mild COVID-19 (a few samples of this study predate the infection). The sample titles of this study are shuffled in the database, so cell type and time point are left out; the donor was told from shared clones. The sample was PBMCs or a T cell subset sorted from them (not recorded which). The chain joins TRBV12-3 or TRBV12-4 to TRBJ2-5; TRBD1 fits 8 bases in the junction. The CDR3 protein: CASSLGDRRETQYF. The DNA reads TGTGCCAGCAGTCTAGGGGACAGGAGGGAGACCCAGTACTTC.